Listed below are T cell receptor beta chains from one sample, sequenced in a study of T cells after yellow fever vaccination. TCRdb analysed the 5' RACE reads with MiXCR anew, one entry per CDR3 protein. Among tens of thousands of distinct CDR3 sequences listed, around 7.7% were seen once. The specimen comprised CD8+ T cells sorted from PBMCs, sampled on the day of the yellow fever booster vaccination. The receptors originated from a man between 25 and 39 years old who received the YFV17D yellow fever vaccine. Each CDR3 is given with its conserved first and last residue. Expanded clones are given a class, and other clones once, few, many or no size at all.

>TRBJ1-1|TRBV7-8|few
CASRIQGRDTEAFF
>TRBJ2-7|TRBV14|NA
CATGQGSEQYF
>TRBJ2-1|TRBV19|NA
CASSIGASSYNEQFF
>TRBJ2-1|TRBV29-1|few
CSVEDRAGLGNEQFF
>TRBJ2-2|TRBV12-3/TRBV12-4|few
CATRLGAAGELFF
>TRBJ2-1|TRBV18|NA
CASSPWEPPGEQFF
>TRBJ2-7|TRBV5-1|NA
CASSPPGIYEQYF
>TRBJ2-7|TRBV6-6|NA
CASSLQGGDEQYF
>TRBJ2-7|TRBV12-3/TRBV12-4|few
CASSFGPGVEQYF
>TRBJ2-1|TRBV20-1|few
CSARLGLGEQFF
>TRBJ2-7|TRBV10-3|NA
CAISEGRLAGSSYEQYF
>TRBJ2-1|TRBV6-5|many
CASSYSGRESDEQFF
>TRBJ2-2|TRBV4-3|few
CASSLGQGITGELFF
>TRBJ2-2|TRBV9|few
CASSVVLNTGELFF
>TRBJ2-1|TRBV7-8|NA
CARTPSGGYEQFF
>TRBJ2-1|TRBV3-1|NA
CASRTERSFPSSYNEQFF
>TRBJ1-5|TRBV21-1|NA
CASSKRAGPVSNQPQHF
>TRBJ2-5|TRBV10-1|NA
CASKTDPQETQYF
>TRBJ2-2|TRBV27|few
CASSPGQGVGTGELFF
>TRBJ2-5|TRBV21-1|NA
CASSKADRVKETQYF
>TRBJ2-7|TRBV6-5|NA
CASSYSRGAYEQYF
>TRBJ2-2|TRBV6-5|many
CASSYSLAGERTGELFF